This T cell receptor beta chain was captured in a study of CD8 T cells in ankylosing spondylitis. In TCRdb, the 5' RACE reads were re-called with MiXCR into one record per CDR3 protein. The sample comprises roughly 250,000 distinct CDR3 sequences, 8.6% of which are singletons, and 6.8% rests with the top ten. Trimming pared 8 bases from V and 2 bases from J, leaving 20 bases between. The germline V gene has CDR1 DFQATT and CDR2 SNEGSKA (reference sequence). The CDR3 has 15 amino acids. At least ten counts were recorded for this clonotype. What it recognizes is unknown. Whole-study findings and limits: In peripheral blood, disease-linked CD8+ clones occurred at relatively low frequencies.

The sequenced material came from blood, either unsorted or a sorted T cell fraction (not recorded which). The source of this sequence is a male donor with ankylosing spondylitis or in good health (not recorded which). The gene calls are TRBV20-1 and TRBJ2-3; D is undetermined. CDR3 residues: CSTKKNLNPTDTQYF. The CDR3, as DNA: TGCAGTACTAAGAAGAACCTCAACCCCACAGATACGCAGTATTTT.